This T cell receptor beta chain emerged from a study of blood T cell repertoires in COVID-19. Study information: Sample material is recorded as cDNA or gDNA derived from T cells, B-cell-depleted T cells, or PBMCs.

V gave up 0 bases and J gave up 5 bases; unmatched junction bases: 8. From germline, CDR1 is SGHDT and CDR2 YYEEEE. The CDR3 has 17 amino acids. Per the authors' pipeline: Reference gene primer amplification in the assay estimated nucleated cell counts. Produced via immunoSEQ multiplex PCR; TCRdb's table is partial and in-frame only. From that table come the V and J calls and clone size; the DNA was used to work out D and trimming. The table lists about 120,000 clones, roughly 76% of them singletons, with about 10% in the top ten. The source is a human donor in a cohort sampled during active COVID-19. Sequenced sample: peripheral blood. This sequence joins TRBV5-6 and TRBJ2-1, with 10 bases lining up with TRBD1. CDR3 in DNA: TGTGCCAGCAGCTTGGCCCCGGGACAGGGGAAAAACAATGAGCAGTTCTTC. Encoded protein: CASSLAPGQGKNNEQFF.